This is a list of T cell receptor beta chains from one sample in a study of neurological immune-mediated disorders. MiXCR, run by TCRdb on the 5' RACE reads, gives a single entry per CDR3 protein. The sample carries fewer than 35,000 distinct CDR3 sequences, around 3.2% recorded once. Sequencing was performed on PBMCs. All receptors come from a woman aged 30 to 39 with multiple sclerosis. The CDR3 runs from the conserved cysteine through the conserved F or W. Fields, in order: D gene, J gene, V gene, clone size, CDR3 protein, CDR3 DNA. A D gene is named only where the DNA matches it firmly. Only part of the rows carry a size: once, few, many, or a class if the clone is expanded.

-,TRBJ2-1,TRBV7-2,few,CASSITRDYNEQFF,TGTGCCAGCAGCATTACCCGGGACTACAATGAGCAGTTCTTC
-,TRBJ2-6,TRBV9,many,CASSEPAGHGTSGANVLTF,TGTGCCAGCAGCGAGCCTGCCGGACACGGAACCTCTGGGGCCAACGTCCTGACTTTC
-,TRBJ2-3,TRBV24-1,many,CATSDFGGPDTQYF,TGTGCCACCAGTGATTTCGGTGGGCCAGATACGCAGTATTTT
-,TRBJ2-3,TRBV10-3,many,CAISESGPLRGRPSTDTQYF,TGTGCCATCAGTGAGTCCGGTCCACTACGGGGGAGACCTAGCACAGATACGCAGTATTTT
-,TRBJ2-5,TRBV18,many,CASRDLRDGLLPETQYF,TGTGCCAGCCGAGATCTCCGGGACGGATTACTCCCAGAGACCCAGTACTTC
-,TRBJ2-3,TRBV29-1,many,CSADKGDTQYF,TGCAGCGCCGATAAGGGGGATACGCAGTATTTT
-,TRBJ1-2,TRBV20-1,many,CSASEAARDGYTF,TGCAGTGCTAGTGAGGCGGCCAGGGACGGCTACACCTTC
-,TRBJ1-6,TRBV6-6,many,CASSRQMTESPLNF,TGTGCCAGCAGCCGCCAAATGACAGAGTCACCCCTCAACTTT
TRBD2,TRBJ2-1,TRBV20-1,many,CSARDGTSGSISEQFF,TGCAGTGCTAGAGACGGGACTAGCGGGTCTATCAGTGAGCAGTTCTTC
TRBD1,TRBJ2-1,TRBV20-1,many,CSASRGLARNEQFF,TGCAGTGCTTCCAGGGGGCTAGCGCGCAATGAGCAGTTCTTC
-,TRBJ2-1,TRBV27,many,CASSPRVSYDEQFF,TGTGCCAGCAGCCCCCGGGTCTCATACGATGAGCAGTTCTTC
-,TRBJ1-1,TRBV12-3/TRBV12-4,many,CASSLAGVFTEAFF,TGTGCCAGCAGTTTGGCAGGGGTTTTCACTGAAGCTTTCTTT
-,TRBJ2-2,TRBV18,many,CAGQRDTGELFF,TGTGCCGGCCAGCGGGACACCGGGGAGCTGTTTTTT
TRBD2,TRBJ2-1,TRBV24-1,once,CATSATGLANEQFF,TGTGCCACCAGTGCCACCGGACTAGCCAATGAGCAGTTCTTC
-,TRBJ2-3,TRBV2,medium-sized,CASSGNTQYF,TGTGCCAGCAGTGGGAATACGCAGTATTTT
-,TRBJ2-6,TRBV4-2,-,CASSRDDVANVLTF,TGTGCCAGCAGTCGGGACGACGTGGCCAACGTCCTGACTTTC
-,TRBJ1-6,TRBV12-3/TRBV12-4,many,CASSLHSDSPLHF,TGTGCCAGCAGTCTCCACTCGGATTCACCCCTCCACTTT
-,TRBJ2-2,TRBV11-3,-,CASSTHLGGLPGGELFF,TGTGCCAGCAGCACCCATTTGGGGGGCCTACCTGGCGGGGAGCTGTTTTTT
-,TRBJ2-3,TRBV15,many,CATTTTSQTYTDTQYF,TGTGCCACCACAACAACTAGTCAGACCTACACAGATACGCAGTATTTT
-,TRBJ1-5,TRBV5-1,many,CASSLGPDQPQNF,TGCGCCAGCAGCTTGGGACCAGATCAGCCCCAGAATTTT
-,TRBJ2-1,TRBV20-1,medium-sized,CSARFGYSYNEQFF,TGCAGTGCTAGATTCGGATACTCCTACAATGAGCAGTTCTTC
-,TRBJ2-2,TRBV9,many,CASSVDPGPGELFF,TGTGCCAGCAGCGTAGATCCGGGTCCCGGGGAGCTGTTTTTT
-,TRBJ2-5,TRBV5-1,many,CASSLEGVQETQYF,TGCGCCAGCAGCTTGGAGGGGGTCCAAGAGACCCAGTACTTC
TRBD2,TRBJ2-1,TRBV7-2,many,CASSLISGGSYNEQFF,TGTGCCAGCAGCTTAATTAGCGGGGGCTCCTACAATGAGCAGTTCTTC
-,TRBJ1-6,TRBV7-2,many,CASSLIANPRLHF,TGTGCCAGCAGCTTAATAGCTAACCCCCGCCTCCACTTT
TRBD1,TRBJ1-2,TRBV6-2/TRBV6-3,many,CASSPGGEYGYTF,TGTGCCAGCAGTCCAGGGGGAGAGTATGGCTACACCTTC
-,TRBJ2-7,TRBV10-3,-,CAIRGGAFSYEQYF,TGTGCCATCAGGGGGGGGGCCTTCTCCTACGAGCAGTACTTC
-,TRBJ2-1,TRBV15,few,CATSREVKTGYNEQFF,TGTGCCACCAGCAGAGAGGTGAAGACTGGCTACAATGAGCAGTTCTTC
TRBD2,TRBJ2-2,TRBV20-1,many,CSAAGLAGATGELFF,TGCAGTGCTGCCGGACTAGCGGGAGCCACCGGGGAGCTGTTTTTT
-,TRBJ2-6,TRBV25-1,medium-sized,CASSDPGGANVLTF,TGTGCCAGCAGTGATCCCGGAGGGGCCAACGTCCTGACTTTC
TRBD2,TRBJ2-3,TRBV7-8,many,CASSLARIGGRGDTQYF,TGTGCCAGCAGCTTAGCCAGGATCGGCGGGAGGGGGGATACGCAGTATTTT
TRBD1,TRBJ2-5,TRBV5-1,many,CASSATGRETQYF,TGCGCCAGCAGCGCGACAGGGAGAGAGACCCAGTACTTC
-,TRBJ2-1,TRBV5-1,many,CASSSRGEQFF,TGCGCCAGCAGCTCTAGAGGTGAGCAGTTCTTC
TRBD1,TRBJ1-5,TRBV2,many,CASSEGQGNQPQHF,TGTGCCAGCAGTGAGGGACAGGGTAATCAGCCCCAGCATTTT
-,TRBJ1-3,TRBV6-6,many,CASSHGENMRNTIYF,TGTGCCAGCAGTCACGGGGAAAACATGAGAAACACCATATATTTT
-,TRBJ2-6,TRBV20-1,many,CSARSDSGAKVLTF,TGCAGTGCTAGATCTGACTCTGGGGCCAAAGTCCTGACTTTC
-,TRBJ2-5,TRBV3-1,many,CASSPWAVETQYF,TGTGCCAGCAGCCCCTGGGCGGTCGAGACCCAGTACTTC
-,TRBJ2-5,TRBV7-9,medium-sized,CASSSPSGIGETQYF,TGTGCCAGCAGCTCCCCCTCAGGGATCGGCGAGACCCAGTACTTC
TRBD1,TRBJ2-1,TRBV7-6,-,CASSLGTGLLNEQFF,TGTGCCAGCAGCTTAGGGACAGGCCTTTTAAATGAGCAGTTCTTC
-,TRBJ2-1,TRBV12-3/TRBV12-4,many,CASSLQLTLNEQFF,TGTGCCAGCAGTTTACAACTCACCCTAAATGAGCAGTTCTTC
TRBD1,TRBJ2-2,TRBV5-6,many,CASTSTGQPNTGELFF,TGTGCCAGCACCTCGACGGGACAGCCGAACACCGGGGAGCTGTTTTTT
-,TRBJ2-2,TRBV27,many,CASSLYSGPGELFF,TGTGCCAGCAGTTTATATTCGGGCCCCGGGGAGCTGTTTTTT
-,TRBJ1-1,TRBV12-3/TRBV12-4,many,CASRPLAGELNTEAFF,TGTGCCAGCAGACCCCTAGCCGGGGAATTGAACACTGAAGCTTTCTTT
TRBD2,TRBJ2-1,TRBV10-3,many,CAIRGFGSGGTNEQFF,TGTGCCATCAGAGGTTTCGGTAGCGGGGGGACAAATGAGCAGTTCTTC
-,TRBJ2-1,TRBV24-1,many,CATSSTSYNEQFF,TGTGCCACCTCTTCAACCTCCTACAATGAGCAGTTCTTC
TRBD2,TRBJ2-7,TRBV20-1,many,CSARLAGSSYEQYF,TGCAGTGCTAGGCTAGCGGGGAGCTCCTACGAGCAGTACTTC